The 22 T cell receptor beta chains below all came from one sample that was sequenced in a study of cytomegalovirus exposure and HLA in healthy donors. The study ran its PCR with 60 Vbeta and 13 Jbeta primers. Assay used: immunoSEQ multiplex PCR; TCRdb lists only in-frame clones, some missing. The sample has more than 95,000 clones, around 85% seen once. The sequenced sample consisted of PBMCs. The receptors were gathered from a man aged 25-40 years in good health and CMV-seropositive.

There are a few counts of this clone. This sequence joins TRBV27 and TRBJ1-1, with a weak D call TRBD1 (6 bases). Germline V gene lookup returns CDR1 MNHEY and CDR2 SMNVEV (reference sequence). The CDR3 sequence is 13 residues long. The V and J ends lost 8 bases and 4 bases respectively, with 14 bases between them. The CDR3 DNA reads TGTGCCAGCGCCACAGGGATGAGCACTGAAGCTTTCTTT. This translates into CASATGMSTEAFF.

This chain links TRBV7-3 with TRBJ1-1; D is unclear. The CDR3 has 13 residues. The germline V gene has CDR1 SGHTA and CDR2 FQGTGA. Trimming left V 3 bases short and J 7 bases short, with 12 bases between. Here the CDR3 DNA reads TGTGCCAGCAGCTTCTCCAGAGACAATGAAGCTTTCTTT. Translating it yields CASSFSRDNEAFF.

The V and J genes are TRBV19 and TRBJ1-2; a weak D match, TRBD1 (5 bases). CDR3 length: 13 amino acids. Germline CDR1 reads LNHDA; CDR2 reads SQIVND (reference sequence). The V end lost 5 bases, the J end lost 5 bases, and 12 bases lay between the germline ends. CDR3 loop: CASSPSQGYGYTF. The CDR3 region has the DNA TGTGCCAGTAGTCCGAGTCAGGGTTATGGCTACACCTTC.

This clone was detected only once. This rearrangement joins TRBV5-1 to TRBJ2-1; TRBD2 aligns across 10 bases. V lost 5 bases to trimming and J lost 7 bases; unmatched junction nucleotides: 9. The CDR3 covers 15 residues. CDR1 SGHRS and CDR2 YFSETQ come from the germline V gene. The CDR3, as DNA: TGCGCCAGCAGGTCCGCAGCGGGGGGGCCGAATGAGCAGTTCTTC. This gives the protein CASRSAAGGPNEQFF.

This clone was picked up a small number of times. This rearrangement joins TRBV5-1 to TRBJ1-4; 7 bases agree with TRBD1. The V gene end was trimmed by 7 bases and the J gene end by 0 bases; junction bases not matched to a gene: 6. CDR3 length: 15 residues. Germline CDR1 and CDR2: SGHRS and YFSETQ. The CDR3 sequence: CASRDSPTTNEKLFF. Here the CDR3 DNA reads TGCGCCAGCCGGGACAGCCCTACAACTAATGAAAAACTGTTTTTT.

The CDR3 region has the DNA TGTGCCAGCAGTTCATCCGGGACAGGGAGAAACTATGGCTACACCTTC. Translation: CASSSSGTGRNYGYTF. The chain is built from TRBV28 and TRBJ1-2, with 9 bases aligning to TRBD1. Germline V gene sequence: CDR1 MDHEN, CDR2 SYDVKM. Trimming cost V 4 bases and J 2 bases; bases outside gene matches: 8. This CDR3 spans 16 amino acids.

The rearrangement links TRBV27 to TRBJ1-1; D gene unclear. This CDR3 has 13 residues. The V gene's germline CDR1 is MNHEY and CDR2 SMNVEV (reference sequence). The germline V and J ends were trimmed by 0 bases and 8 bases, with 10 bases remaining between them. For the CDR3, the DNA is TGTGCCAGCAGTTTATCAGGTCGGGGAGAAGCTTTCTTT. It is translated as CASSLSGRGEAFF.

J is TRBJ1-5 and V is TRBV5-1; 10 bases line up with TRBD1. Germline CDR1 is SGHRS and CDR2 is YFSETQ. With V trimmed by 4 bases and J by 5 bases, 9 bases remained unmatched. The CDR3 contains 16 residues. CDR3 nucleotides: TGCGCCAGCAGCCTGGGGACAGGGGATAGGTATCAGCCCCAGCATTTT. Translating gives CASSLGTGDRYQPQHF.

V gene TRBV7-9 combines with J gene TRBJ2-5; D remains unclear. CDR1 is SEHNR, CDR2 FQNEAQ, per germline (reference sequence). Trimming took off 4 bases at V and 3 bases at J, with 9 bases between the two ends. The CDR3 is 13 amino acids. The CDR3 DNA sequence: TGTGCCAGCAGCTCTCCCGGAGAAGAGACCCAGTACTTC. Its translation: CASSSPGEETQYF.

The genes are TRBV5-1 and TRBJ2-1; D is possibly TRBD2 (7 bases). The germline V and J ends were trimmed by 4 bases and 3 bases, with 17 bases remaining between them. The germline gives CDR1 SGHRS, CDR2 YFSETQ. This CDR3 has 16 amino acids. This chain's CDR3 is CASSGAGAGVYNEQFF. CDR3 nucleotide sequence: TGCGCCAGCAGCGGCGCGGGGGCGGGGGTCTACAATGAGCAGTTCTTC.

The chain employs TRBV19 and TRBJ2-2; 10 positions agree with TRBD2. J lost 3 bases, V lost 3 bases, and 10 bases had no gene match. The germline CDR1 and CDR2 sequences are LNHDA and SQIVND (reference sequence). This CDR3 has 18 residues. CDR3 in DNA: TGTGCCAGTAGTATCCAAGGAACTAGCGGGGAAGACACCGGGGAGCTGTTTTTT. This sequence encodes CASSIQGTSGEDTGELFF.

The rearrangement links TRBV28 to TRBJ2-7; 9 bases map to TRBD1. The CDR3 covers 12 residues. V dropped 3 bases and J dropped 10; count of bases not matched to a gene: 4. The germline gives CDR1 MDHEN, CDR2 SYDVKM. In nucleotides, the CDR3 is TGTGCCAGCAGTTTGGGACAGGGCAAACAGTACTTC. Translation: CASSLGQGKQYF. Full variable domain (missing parts from reference TRBV28 and TRBJ2-7): DVKVTQSSRYLVKRTGEKVFLECVQDMDHENMFWYRQDPGLGLRLIYFSYDVKMKEKGDIPEGYSVSREKKERFSLILESASTNQTSMYLCASSLGQGKQYFGPGTRLTVT.

The V call is TRBV5-1, the J call TRBJ2-5, with D possibly TRBD1 on 6 matching bases. The CDR3 runs 15 residues. Germline CDR1 is SGHRS and CDR2 is YFSETQ. V lost 1 base and J 5 bases, leaving 15 bases between the germline ends. CDR3 DNA sequence: TGCGCCAGCAGCTTGTGGGCAGGGGCAGAGGAGACCCAGTACTTC. It translates to CASSLWAGAEETQYF.

The genes are TRBV6-1 and TRBJ2-7; the match to TRBD1 covers 9 bases. The CDR3 is 13 amino acids. Germline V gene lookup returns CDR1 MNHNS and CDR2 SASEGT. V shed 7 bases, J shed 3 bases, and the junction held 4 bases outside the gene matches. This CDR3 is CASTGTGLYEQYF. The CDR3 DNA follows: TGTGCCAGCACAGGGACAGGGCTCTACGAGCAGTACTTC.

This chain connects TRBV4-2 to TRBJ2-2; 8 bases line up with TRBD2. The V gene end was trimmed by 3 bases and the J gene end by 5 bases; junction bases not matched to a gene: 8. The CDR3 has 16 amino acids. Germline V gives CDR1 LGHNA, CDR2 YNFKEQ. The CDR3 is CASSQPRGGRTGELFF. The CDR3 coding sequence is TGTGCCAGCAGCCAGCCTCGGGGGGGGAGGACCGGGGAGCTGTTTTTT.

Here the CDR3 reads CASSYDAGEAFF. CDR3 nucleotide sequence: TGTGCCAGCAGTTACGATGCAGGTGAAGCTTTCTTT. The chain links TRBV6-5 to TRBJ1-1; D gene ambiguous. Germline CDR1 and CDR2: MNHEY and SVGAGI. There are 12 residues in the CDR3. V was cut by 2 bases and J by 7 bases, with 8 bases left in between.

V usage is TRBV5-5 and J usage is TRBJ2-7; 7 bases agree with TRBD1. CDR3 length: 15 residues. J gave up 0 bases and V 6 bases, and 9 bases lay outside the gene matches. Germline CDR1 SGHKS, CDR2 YYEKEE (reference sequence). The CDR3 coding sequence is TGTGCCAGCACCCCACAAGGGGGCGGCTCCTACGAGCAGTACTTC. This translates into CASTPQGGGSYEQYF. Combining the CDR3 with reference TRBV5-5 and TRBJ2-7 gives the whole variable domain DAGVTQSPTHLIKTRGQQVTLRCSPISGHKSVSWYQQVLGQGPQFIFQYYEKEERGRGNFPDRFSARQFPNYSSELNVNALLLGDSALYLCASTPQGGGSYEQYFGPGTRLTVT.

This chain links TRBV7-8 with TRBJ1-2; D uncertain. From germline, CDR1 is SGHVS and CDR2 FQNEAQ. V dropped 5 bases and J dropped 3 bases, with 13 bases sitting between them. This CDR3 region has 14 residues. The CDR3 region is CASSPPGWDYGYTF. The CDR3 DNA reads TGTGCCAGCAGCCCCCCCGGGTGGGACTATGGCTACACCTTC.

The rearrangement links TRBV6-1 to TRBJ2-3; 10 bases map to TRBD2. The V gene's germline CDR1 is MNHNS and CDR2 SASEGT. Unmatched junction bases numbered 3, after V lost 2 bases and J lost 4 bases. CDR3 length: 15 amino acids. As DNA, the CDR3 is TGTGCCAGCAGTGAACTGAGCGGGGGGGCAGATACGCAGTATTTT. Encoded protein: CASSELSGGADTQYF.

Concerning this clone: Relative to the germline gene, one junction end is altered; a read error may explain this. The gene calls are TRBV7-2 and TRBJ1-1; no reliable D call. The CDR3 totals 14 residues. CDR1 is SGHTA, CDR2 FQGNSA, per germline. The CDR3: CASSLPIRNAEAFF. CDR3 coding DNA: TGTGCCAGCAGCTTACCCATCAGGAACGCTGAAGCTTTCTTT. The full variable domain, completed using reference TRBV7-2 and TRBJ1-1, is GAGVSQSPSNKVTEKGKDVELRCDPISGHTALYWYRQSLGQGLEFLIYFQGNSAPDKSGLPSDRFSAERTGGSVSTLTIQRTQQEDSAVYLCASSLPIRNAEAFFGQGTRLTVV.

This clone was seen a handful of times. V usage is TRBV15 and J usage is TRBJ2-2; D possibly corresponds to TRBD2 (7 bases). The CDR3 contains 16 residues. Per the germline V gene, CDR1 is LNHNV and CDR2 is YYDKDF (reference sequence). The V end lost 1 base, the J end lost 3 bases, and 12 bases lay between the germline ends. The CDR3 region has the DNA TGTGCCACCAGCAGAGGGGGGGGCGGGTACACCGGGGAGCTGTTTTTT. It is translated as CATSRGGGGYTGELFF.

V and J are TRBV5-1 and TRBJ1-1, with a tentative D call TRBD1 (6 bases). The CDR3 is 15 residues long. CDR1 is SGHRS and CDR2 is YFSETQ in the germline V gene. V was clipped by 3 bases and J by 1 base, with 13 bases between them. CDR3 sequence reads: CASSSSGAPNTEAFF. The CDR3 DNA reads TGCGCCAGCAGCTCATCAGGGGCGCCGAACACTGAAGCTTTCTTT.